In its sample, the clone carrying this T cell receptor beta chain was seen once. Antigen: not known. This record belongs to a study of post-analysis software for immune sequencing data. Background on the study: The patients showed relapsing-remitting, secondary progressive and progressive-relapsing multiple sclerosis courses. Study-wide results and caveats: Five or six TRBV segments were significantly more frequent in patients than in controls. TRBV5-6, TRBV5-1 and TRBV20-1 were among these segments.

Each TCR beta cDNA library carried unique molecular identifiers. TCRdb reprocessed the PCR reads with MiXCR, giving one entry per CDR3 protein. Counted here are roughly 870,000 distinct CDR3 sequences, roughly 50% occurring once; the ten biggest clones make up roughly 4.4%. The CDR3 runs 16 residues. V was shortened by 6 bases and J by 8 bases, with 28 bases between the two germline ends. The germline CDR1 and CDR2 sequences are DFQATT and SNEGSKA (reference sequence). The TCR comes from a girl aged 5 to 17 with multiple sclerosis. The chain joins TRBV20-1 to TRBJ1-2, with D perhaps matching TRBD1 (5 bases). The material sequenced was blood. The CDR3, as DNA: TGCAGTGCCTATGGGAAGGGTTCGGGGGATTCGGGAGGCTACACCTTC. It translates to CSAYGKGSGDSGGYTF.